One sample yielded the 29 T cell receptor beta chains listed below, sequenced in a study of blood T cell repertoires in COVID-19. Profiling relied on immunoSEQ multiplex PCR, and the TCRdb table lists in-frame clones only, not all of them. The sample lists a few hundred thousand clones, more than 65% occurring once. Sequencing used PBMCs or T cells enriched from blood (not recorded which). Source of these receptors: a man between 50 and 59 years old who had recovered from COVID-19.

V is TRBV4-2 and J is TRBJ1-4; 7 nucleotides align to TRBD1. Trimming at V came to 2 bases and at J to 4 bases, leaving 7 bases not matched to a gene. The CDR3 length is 16 residues. Germline CDR1 and CDR2: LGHNA and YNFKEQ. The CDR3 DNA is TGTGCCAGCAGCCAACCCCGGACAGGAGGTAATGAAAAACTGTTTTTT. Amino acid sequence: CASSQPRTGGNEKLFF.

The J gene is TRBJ2-3, the V gene TRBV5-1; TRBD1 aligns across 9 bases. From germline, CDR1 is SGHRS and CDR2 YFSETQ. J lost 5 bases, V lost 7 bases, and 5 bases had no gene match. The length of the CDR3 is 13 residues. The CDR3: CASSTGGRDTQYF. In DNA form, the CDR3 reads TGCGCCAGCTCTACAGGGGGCAGAGATACGCAGTATTTT.

The chain couples TRBV2 to TRBJ1-1; 10 bases agree with TRBD1. Germline V gene lookup returns CDR1 SNHLY and CDR2 FYNNEI. There are 13 residues in the CDR3. V shed 6 bases and J 13 bases; nucleotides not matched to a gene: 11. This CDR3 reads CASSRDRGRWDFF. The CDR3 nucleotides are TGTGCCAGCAGCCGGGACAGGGGCCGTTGGGATTTCTTT.

The J gene is TRBJ2-7, the V gene TRBV4-1, with D uncertain. Germline CDR1 and CDR2: MGHRA and YSYEKL. Trimming took 1 base from V and 2 from J, leaving 9 bases between them. CDR3 length: 14 amino acids. The CDR3 nucleotides read TGCGCCAGCAGCCAAGGTCACAGTACCTACGAGCAGTACTTC. Residues: CASSQGHSTYEQYF.

The V gene is TRBV13, the J gene TRBJ2-4; 8 bases agree with TRBD2. Germline-derived CDR1 and CDR2 are PRHDT and FYEKMQ (reference sequence). J lost 0 bases, V lost 2 bases, and 3 bases had no gene match. The CDR3 extends over 16 amino acids. CDR3: CASSLWAGGAKNIQYF. As DNA, the CDR3 is TGTGCCAGCAGCTTATGGGCGGGGGGAGCCAAAAACATTCAGTACTTC.

This chain links TRBV18 with TRBJ1-2, with D possibly matching TRBD1 (5 bases). CDR1 is KGHSH, CDR2 LQKENI, per germline. Trimming pared 4 bases from V and 3 bases from J, leaving 12 bases between. The CDR3 has 14 residues. The CDR3 DNA is TGTGCCAGCTCACAAACCGGGGACTACTATGGCTACACCTTC. Translated: CASSQTGDYYGYTF.

The genes are TRBV9 and TRBJ1-1; TRBD1 aligns across 7 bases. This CDR3 has 20 residues. Germline V gene lookup returns CDR1 SGDLS and CDR2 YYNGEE. The junction had 20 bases not matched to a gene; V was cut back by 0 bases and J by 3 bases. CDR3 protein: CASSVATKPGQRIGDTEAFF. CDR3 in DNA: TGTGCCAGCAGCGTAGCTACCAAGCCGGGACAGCGCATTGGGGACACTGAAGCTTTCTTT.

This chain links TRBV7-2 with TRBJ2-7, with 11 nucleotides matching TRBD2. CDR1 is SGHTA and CDR2 is FQGNSA in the germline V gene. This CDR3 region has 15 residues. The junction had 6 bases not matched to a gene; V was cut back by 4 bases and J by 4 bases. The CDR3 loop reads CASSSRLAGWYEQYF. CDR3 sequence (DNA): TGTGCCAGCAGCTCCCGACTAGCGGGATGGTACGAGCAGTACTTC.

J is TRBJ2-3 and V is TRBV6-4; 11 positions agree with TRBD1. This CDR3 contains 15 residues. V shed 6 bases, J shed 4 bases, and the junction held 6 bases outside the gene matches. Germline values: CDR1 MRHNA, CDR2 SNTAGT. CDR3 in amino acids: CASSLGTGGSDTQYF. In DNA form, the CDR3 reads TGTGCCAGCAGCCTCGGGACAGGGGGTTCAGATACGCAGTATTTT.

The gene calls are TRBV7-8 and TRBJ2-7; 7 bases agree with TRBD2. In germline, CDR1 is SGHVS, CDR2 FQNEAQ. The CDR3 extends over 14 amino acids. With V trimmed by 0 bases and J by 5 bases, 4 bases remained unmatched. CDR3 residues: CASSLALAGDEQYF. The CDR3, as DNA: TGTGCCAGCAGCTTAGCCTTGGCGGGGGACGAGCAGTACTTC.

This chain joins TRBV28 and TRBJ1-3; 10 bases match TRBD1. The CDR3 is made up of 15 amino acids. V shed 6 bases and J 2 bases; nucleotides not matched to a gene: 4. Germline lookup yields CDR1 MDHEN and CDR2 SYDVKM. The CDR3 DNA reads TGTGCCAGCAGGCCAGACAGGGGGCCTGGAAACACCATATATTTT. Amino acid sequence: CASRPDRGPGNTIYF.

This clone was picked up one time. The gene calls are TRBV29-1 and TRBJ2-2; TRBD1 matches 8 bases. Looked up from germline, CDR1 is SQVTM and CDR2 is ANQGSEA. The ends lost 4 bases at V and 2 bases at J; junction bases unmatched: 3. CDR3 length: 14 amino acids. The CDR3 protein is CSVAGGPNTGELFF. Here the CDR3 DNA reads TGCAGCGTTGCAGGGGGCCCTAACACCGGGGAGCTGTTTTTT.

This rearrangement joins TRBV7-9 to TRBJ1-1; D not resolved. CDR3 length: 15 amino acids. Germline loops: CDR1 SEHNR, CDR2 FQNEAQ (reference sequence). The ends were cut back, 2 bases at V and 1 base at J, with 11 bases in the middle. DNA of the CDR3: TGTGCCAGCAGCTTACGGGCGGGTGGGAACACTGAAGCTTTCTTT. It translates to CASSLRAGGNTEAFF.

This clone was seen a handful of times. Here the CDR3 DNA reads TGCGCCAGCAGCTTCCAGGGGATTAATGAAAAACTGTTTTTT. Translation gives CASSFQGINEKLFF. The V gene is TRBV5-1, the J gene TRBJ1-4; D may be TRBD1 (6 bases). Trimming took off 2 bases at V and 4 bases at J, with 9 bases between the two ends. CDR3 length: 14 amino acids. The germline V gene has CDR1 SGHRS and CDR2 YFSETQ.

V and J are TRBV7-2 and TRBJ1-2, with 7 bases lining up with TRBD1. The CDR3 is 15 residues long. Germline V gives CDR1 SGHTA, CDR2 FQGNSA. Trimming took 4 bases from V and 6 from J; bases not matched to a gene: 11. In DNA form, the CDR3 reads TGTGCCAGCAGCTCGGACCTGGGACAGCGCGATGGCTACACCTTC. Residues: CASSSDLGQRDGYTF.

The chain joins TRBV7-9 to TRBJ1-5; D remains unclear. V shed 2 bases and J shed 3 bases, with 5 bases lying between them. CDR1 is SEHNR, CDR2 FQNEAQ, per germline (reference sequence). This CDR3 is 13 amino acids long. The CDR3 DNA sequence: TGTGCCAGCAGCTTACGTTCCAATCAGCCCCAGCATTTT. This translates into CASSLRSNQPQHF.

V usage is TRBV10-3 and J usage is TRBJ1-3, with unresolved D. CDR3 length: 14 residues. Germline values: CDR1 ENHRY, CDR2 SYGVKD. V gave up 6 bases and J gave up 0 bases, with 9 bases separating them. CDR3 amino acids: CAISRESSGNTIYF. The CDR3 bases are TGTGCCATCAGCCGGGAAAGCTCTGGAAACACCATATATTTT.

This clone appeared a single time. The J gene is TRBJ2-7, the V gene TRBV18, with a possible D match to TRBD1 (6 bases). The V and J ends lost 2 bases and 0 bases respectively, with 11 bases between them. CDR1 and CDR2 from the germline V gene are KGHSH and LQKENI. The CDR3 sequence is 15 residues long. The CDR3 DNA follows: TGTGCCAGCTCACCAGACAGGATGAGCTCCTACGAGCAGTACTTC. Translating it yields CASSPDRMSSYEQYF.

The J gene is TRBJ1-3, the V gene TRBV9, with a possible D match to TRBD1 (5 bases). Germline V CDR1 and CDR2: SGDLS, YYNGEE. V was pared by 3 bases and J by 4 bases, with 14 bases between. The CDR3 has 15 residues. This chain's CDR3 is CASSGDRHRGNTIYF. CDR3 nucleotides: TGTGCCAGCAGCGGCGACAGACACCGGGGAAACACCATATATTTT.

The gene calls are TRBV25-1 and TRBJ1-1; D might be TRBD1 (6 bases). V dropped 4 bases and J dropped 8 bases, with 17 bases sitting between them. The CDR3 runs 14 residues. Looked up from germline, CDR1 is MGHDK and CDR2 is SYGVNS. The CDR3 nucleotides read TGTGCCAGCAGTGTCCCAGCAGGGGAGGGGGAAGCTTTCTTT. Translating it yields CASSVPAGEGEAFF.

The rearrangement links TRBV5-1 to TRBJ2-2; D is perhaps TRBD1 (6 bases). Germline V gene lookup returns CDR1 SGHRS and CDR2 YFSETQ. CDR3 size: 19 residues. The V end lost 2 bases, the J end lost 4 bases, and 24 bases lay between the germline ends. The DNA of the CDR3 is TGCGCCAGCAGCTTCCTGCTCAGGACCGGGACATCTTTCACCGGGGAGCTGTTTTTT. Its protein is CASSFLLRTGTSFTGELFF. Full variable domain (remainder filled in from reference TRBV5-1 and TRBJ2-2): KAGVTQTPRYLIKTRGQQVTLSCSPISGHRSVSWYQQTPGQGLQFLFEYFSETQRNKGNFPGRFSGRQFSNSRSEMNVSTLELGDSALYLCASSFLLRTGTSFTGELFFGEGSRLTVL.

This clone was found a few times. Other nucleotide sequences from this sample produce the same CDR3. The chain joins TRBV20-1 to TRBJ2-1, with D unresolved. V shed 2 bases and J shed 4 bases, with 3 bases lying between them. The CDR3 length is 11 residues. Germline lookup yields CDR1 DFQATT and CDR2 SNEGSKA (reference sequence). This CDR3 is CSARTYNEQFF. In DNA form, the CDR3 reads TGCAGTGCTAGAACATACAATGAGCAGTTCTTC.

This chain connects TRBV7-2 to TRBJ2-7; 8 positions agree with TRBD2. The CDR3 runs to 17 residues. The germline V gene has CDR1 SGHTA and CDR2 FQGNSA. The junction had 15 bases not matched to a gene; V was cut back by 4 bases and J by 4 bases. The CDR3 sequence: CASSSPSGGRRRYEQYF. The CDR3 bases are TGTGCCAGCAGCTCGCCTTCTGGCGGGAGGAGGAGGTACGAGCAGTACTTC.

V is TRBV6-5 and J is TRBJ1-2, with D maybe TRBD1 (5 bases). Germline-derived CDR1 and CDR2 are MNHEY and SVGAGI. V was pared by 0 bases and J by 6 bases, with 5 bases between. The CDR3 extends over 12 amino acids. CDR3 DNA: TGTGCCAGCAGTTACTCAGGGGATGGCTACACCTTC. It is translated as CASSYSGDGYTF.

J is TRBJ2-7 and V is TRBV21-1; the D call in the table, TRBD1, was not verified against the DNA. TRBV21-1 is deemed a pseudogene. The CDR3 is made up of 16 amino acids. The CDR3 DNA reads as TGTGCCAGCAGCCCAACGACAGGGGTACCATCTATCGAGCAGTACTTC. It specifies CASSPTTGVPSIEQYF.

The V call is TRBV10-2, the J call TRBJ2-2; TRBD2 is a possible D gene (5 bases). The CDR3 runs to 14 residues. V dropped 7 bases and J dropped 7 bases, with 16 bases sitting between them. Germline V gene sequence: CDR1 WSHSY, CDR2 SAAADI. In nucleotides, the CDR3 is TGCGCCAGCACCCCGGGATCCGTGGGCGGGGAGCTGTTTTTT. It is translated as CASTPGSVGGELFF.

This rearrangement joins TRBV6-6 to TRBJ2-7, with D perhaps matching TRBD1 (6 bases). CDR1 and CDR2 (germline): MNHNY, SVGAGI (reference sequence). The CDR3 has 14 amino acids. The V gene lost 0 bases and the J gene lost 7 bases, with 13 bases spanning the gap. The CDR3 DNA follows: TGTGCCAGCAGTTACTCGACAGGAACGGGAGAGCAGTACTTC. Its translation: CASSYSTGTGEQYF.

The chain couples TRBV18 to TRBJ1-6, with TRBD1 identical over 7 bases. The germline V gene has CDR1 KGHSH and CDR2 LQKENI. The CDR3 is 16 residues long. The V gene end was trimmed by 1 base and the J gene end by 7 bases; junction bases not matched to a gene: 7. CDR3 region: CASSPLTGPSNSPLHF. CDR3 in DNA: TGTGCCAGCTCACCACTGACAGGGCCATCGAATTCACCCCTCCACTTT.

The CDR3 region is CASRGLAGADTQYF. CDR3 nucleotide sequence: TGTGCCAGCCGAGGACTAGCGGGGGCTGATACGCAGTATTTT. V gene TRBV27 combines with J gene TRBJ2-3, with 13 nucleotides matching TRBD2. With 8 bases clipped from V and 6 bases from J, the junction kept 5 bases outside the gene matches. There are 14 residues in the CDR3. Germline V gene lookup returns CDR1 MNHEY and CDR2 SMNVEV (reference sequence).